These 29 T cell receptor beta chains were sequenced from one sample in a study of cytomegalovirus exposure and HLA in healthy donors. PCR used 60 Vbeta primers and 13 Jbeta primers. Data came from immunoSEQ multiplex PCR; TCRdb stores just in-frame clones and leaves some out. The data contain about 110,000 clones, roughly 80% of them singletons. Sequences were obtained from PBMCs. These receptors all come from a man in his thirties or forties in good health and CMV-seropositive.

About this clone: Sequence at one end of the junction differs from germline and may be a read error. The chain is built from TRBV7-9 and TRBJ1-2; D is possibly TRBD1 (5 bases). From germline, CDR1 is SEHNR and CDR2 FQNEAQ (reference sequence). CDR3 length: 15 amino acids. CDR3 coding DNA: TGTTCCAGCAGCTGGGGGAGGGATTCTACGTGGGGCTACACCTTC. Protein sequence: CSSSWGRDSTWGYTF.

The J gene is TRBJ2-2, the V gene TRBV11-3; tentative D call: TRBD2 (5 bases). The length of the CDR3 is 14 residues. Trimming shortened V by 2 bases and J by 1 base, and 5 bases separated the two germline ends. Germline CDR1 and CDR2: SGHNT and YENEEA. The CDR3 reads CASSLSGNTGELFF. For the CDR3, the DNA is TGTGCCAGCAGCTTAAGCGGGAACACCGGGGAGCTGTTTTTT.

The chain joins TRBV2 to TRBJ2-3, with 10 bases fitting TRBD2. CDR1 SNHLY and CDR2 FYNNEI come from the germline V gene. CDR3 length: 16 amino acids. The trim removed 6 bases at V and 0 bases at J, leaving 6 bases unmatched. The CDR3 loop is CASSGGTSASTDTQYF. The CDR3 bases are TGTGCCAGCAGCGGGGGGACTAGCGCTAGCACAGATACGCAGTATTTT.

The CDR3 protein is CASSFQPSGGGYNEQFF. The CDR3 nucleotides are TGTGCCAGCAGCTTCCAGCCTAGCGGGGGGGGTTACAATGAGCAGTTCTTC. This chain links TRBV9 with TRBJ2-1; 12 positions agree with TRBD2. Losses at the gene ends were 4 bases for V and 4 bases for J; bases not matched to a gene: 9. CDR1 and CDR2 from the germline V gene are SGDLS and YYNGEE. CDR3 length: 17 amino acids. The full variable domain, rest sourced from reference TRBV9 and TRBJ2-1, is DSGVTQTPKHLITATGQRVTLRCSPRSGDLSVYWYQQSLDQGLQFLIQYYNGEERAKGNILERFSAQQFPDLHSELNLSSLELGDSALYFCASSFQPSGGGYNEQFFGPGTRLTVL.

This sequence joins TRBV10-1 and TRBJ2-2; TRBD1 aligns across 10 bases. CDR1 is WNHNN and CDR2 is SYGVQD in the germline V gene (reference sequence). Trimming took 7 bases from V and 0 from J; bases not matched to a gene: 2. The CDR3 loop spans 15 amino acids. CDR3 sequence (DNA): TGCGCCAGCACCGGGACAGGGGCGAACACCGGGGAGCTGTTTTTT. The encoded protein is CASTGTGANTGELFF.

The chain joins TRBV7-9 to TRBJ1-5; the D is unclear. CDR1 and CDR2 from the germline V gene are SEHNR and FQNEAQ (reference sequence). The CDR3 totals 14 residues. V shed 2 bases and J shed 4 bases, with 9 bases lying between them. The CDR3 here is CASSLNGPNQPQHF. CDR3 coding DNA: TGTGCCAGCAGCTTAAACGGTCCAAATCAGCCCCAGCATTTT.

J is TRBJ2-2 and V is TRBV5-1, with a possible D match to TRBD1 (6 bases). Trimming left V 0 bases short and J 4 bases short, with 7 bases between. CDR3 length equals 14 residues. Germline-derived CDR1 and CDR2 are SGHRS and YFSETQ. In DNA, the CDR3 is TGCGCCAGCAGCTTGGGGACAGTCACCGGGGAGCTGTTTTTT. Amino acids: CASSLGTVTGELFF.

V gene TRBV27 combines with J gene TRBJ2-5, with 9 bases matching TRBD1. CDR1 and CDR2 (germline): MNHEY, SMNVEV (reference sequence). This CDR3 has 14 amino acids. V shed 5 bases, J shed 7 bases, and the junction held 8 bases outside the gene matches. CDR3 DNA sequence: TGTGCCAGCAGTCCCGGGACAGGGTTGGGGACCCAGTACTTC. Its translation is CASSPGTGLGTQYF.

CDR3 residues: CASSPGQGGEKLFF. The CDR3 DNA sequence: TGTGCCAGCAGTCCAGGACAGGGTGGAGAAAAACTGTTTTTT. The chain employs TRBV7-2 and TRBJ1-4; 8 bases agree with TRBD1. The CDR3 loop spans 14 amino acids. CDR1 is SGHTA and CDR2 is FQGNSA in the germline V gene. J lost 8 bases, V lost 6 bases, and 8 bases had no gene match.

Remarks on this clone: The junction and the germline gene differ at one end; a read error may be behind it. This chain joins TRBV7-9 and TRBJ1-2, with TRBD1 as a possible D gene (5 bases). Per germline, CDR1 SEHNR and CDR2 FQNEAQ (reference sequence). The CDR3 covers 11 residues. The CDR3 nucleotides read TGTTCCAGCCGCAGGGACTATGGCTACACCTTC. Its protein product is CSSRRDYGYTF.

The chain has TRBV5-5 and TRBJ2-1; 11 nucleotides match TRBD2. The CDR3 is made up of 15 amino acids. Trimming at V came to 6 bases and at J to 5 bases, leaving 7 bases not matched to a gene. Germline V gene sequence: CDR1 SGHKS, CDR2 YYEKEE (reference sequence). The CDR3 bases are TGTGCCAGCATCCTACCTAGCGGGGGGCACAATGAGCAGTTCTTC. Its translation: CASILPSGGHNEQFF.

This clone showed up just once. The V gene is TRBV5-6, the J gene TRBJ2-5, with no clear D. The J call may be incorrect, as the DNA end agrees better with TRBJ2-7. Germline V CDR1 and CDR2: SGHDT, YYEEEE. The CDR3 length is 11 residues. CDR3 coding DNA: TGTGCCAGCAGCTCGTTCTACGAGCAGTACTTC. Translating it yields CASSSFYEQYF.

The chain is built from TRBV10-2 and TRBJ1-2; 9 bases line up with TRBD1. V shed 3 bases, J shed 7 bases, and the junction held 9 bases outside the gene matches. Per germline, CDR1 WSHSY and CDR2 SAAADI. There are 15 residues in the CDR3. CDR3 sequence: CASSESGQGWGGYTF. The CDR3 DNA sequence: TGCGCCAGCAGTGAATCGGGACAGGGCTGGGGTGGCTACACCTTC.

The chain links TRBV9 to TRBJ1-3; D uncertain. Germline V gene lookup returns CDR1 SGDLS and CDR2 YYNGEE. The CDR3 has 15 amino acids. Trimming pared 0 bases from V and 0 bases from J, leaving 7 bases between. CDR3 in DNA: TGTGCCAGCAGCGTAGCGGCGGTCTCTGGAAACACCATATATTTT. This translates into CASSVAAVSGNTIYF.

The chain combines TRBV12-5 with TRBJ2-3; tentatively, D is TRBD1 (6 bases). The CDR3 consists of 15 residues. Germline values: CDR1 LGHNT, CDR2 FRNRAP. Trimming shortened V by 3 bases and J by 2 bases, and 12 bases separated the two germline ends. The CDR3 DNA sequence: TGTGCTAGTGGTTTATTCAGGGGATTCACAGATACGCAGTATTTT. Its protein product is CASGLFRGFTDTQYF.

The genes are TRBV30 and TRBJ1-1, with D maybe TRBD1 (5 bases). CDR1 and CDR2 from the germline V gene are GTSNPN and SVGIG (reference sequence). Trimming removed 8 bases at V and 7 bases at J, with 14 bases between. This CDR3 has 11 amino acids. In DNA form, the CDR3 reads TGTGCCCTTGTCGAAGGGGTTGAAGCTTTCTTT. This sequence encodes CALVEGVEAFF.

The chain carries TRBV5-6 and TRBJ1-1, with D uncertain. Germline-derived CDR1 and CDR2 are SGHDT and YYEEEE. V lost 1 base, J lost 2 bases, and 9 bases lay in between. The CDR3 is 14 amino acids. The CDR3 DNA sequence: TGTGCCAGCAGCTTGCGACACATAAACACTGAAGCTTTCTTT. Its protein is CASSLRHINTEAFF.

The chain recombines TRBV7-2 with TRBJ1-1; D is perhaps TRBD1 (5 bases). CDR3 length equals 15 residues. Germline CDR1 and CDR2: SGHTA and FQGNSA. Deletions cut 6 bases from V and 4 bases from J, with 18 bases between. The DNA for the CDR3 is TGTGCCAGCAGTGTATTAACGGGGGTCGGCACTGAAGCTTTCTTT. Translated: CASSVLTGVGTEAFF.

There are a few counts of this clone. V and J are TRBV18 and TRBJ1-4; D is unresolved. The CDR3 consists of 13 residues. V was trimmed by 2 bases and J by 5 bases, leaving 6 bases between them. Germline V gene data show CDR1 as KGHSH and CDR2 as LQKENI. The CDR3 spells CASSPGQNEKLFF. Here the CDR3 DNA reads TGTGCCAGCTCACCAGGGCAGAATGAAAAACTGTTTTTT.

This chain connects TRBV5-5 to TRBJ2-7; a possible D gene is TRBD2 (5 bases). The length of the CDR3 is 17 residues. Germline V lookup: CDR1 SGHKS, CDR2 YYEKEE (reference sequence). The ends were cut back, 1 base at V and 0 bases at J, with 17 bases in the middle. CDR3 sequence (DNA): TGTGCCAGCAGCTTGAGGTGGGAGATAAACTACTCCTACGAGCAGTACTTC. It encodes CASSLRWEINYSYEQYF. Using reference TRBV5-5 and TRBJ2-7 for the parts outside the CDR3, the full variable domain is DAGVTQSPTHLIKTRGQQVTLRCSPISGHKSVSWYQQVLGQGPQFIFQYYEKEERGRGNFPDRFSARQFPNYSSELNVNALLLGDSALYLCASSLRWEINYSYEQYFGPGTRLTVT.

The sample holds a few counts of this clone. The chain has TRBV7-3 and TRBJ1-1; 10 bases match TRBD1. Germline values: CDR1 SGHTA, CDR2 FQGTGA. The CDR3 runs 14 residues. J lost 2 bases, V lost 5 bases, and 2 bases had no gene match. DNA for the CDR3: TGTGCCAGCAGCCGACAGGGGGCAAACACTGAAGCTTTCTTT. Its translation: CASSRQGANTEAFF.

The J gene is TRBJ2-1, the V gene TRBV30; TRBD2 matches 9 bases. The V gene's germline CDR1 is GTSNPN and CDR2 SVGIG (reference sequence). The CDR3 is made up of 16 amino acids. Trimming cost V 3 bases and J 4 bases; bases outside gene matches: 10. The CDR3 sequence: CAWSWGSGGFYNEQFF. CDR3 in DNA: TGTGCCTGGAGCTGGGGTAGCGGGGGCTTTTACAATGAGCAGTTCTTC.

The chain combines TRBV6-1 with TRBJ1-5; no reliable D call. The CDR3 has 17 amino acids. Germline V CDR1 and CDR2: MNHNS, SASEGT. V shed 3 bases and J shed 1 base, with 16 bases lying between them. Here the CDR3 DNA reads TGTGCCAGCAGTGATCCGGGGTCAACGGAGAGCAATCAGCCCCAGCATTTT. Translated, it gives CASSDPGSTESNQPQHF.

This chain connects TRBV6-6 to TRBJ1-6; 11 nucleotides agree with TRBD1. The CDR3 covers 15 residues. V lost 6 bases to trimming and J lost 7 bases; unmatched junction nucleotides: 5. Germline assignment: CDR1 MNHNY and CDR2 SVGAGI (reference sequence). CDR3: CASRGQGGFNSPLHF. CDR3 coding DNA: TGTGCCAGCAGGGGACAGGGGGGCTTCAATTCACCCCTCCACTTT.

The V call is TRBV10-3, the J call TRBJ1-2, with 8 bases aligning to TRBD1. This CDR3 is 13 amino acids long. The ends lost 4 bases at V and 7 bases at J; junction bases unmatched: 5. From germline, CDR1 is ENHRY and CDR2 SYGVKD. CDR3 in amino acids: CAISGDRFIGYTF. The CDR3, as DNA: TGTGCCATCAGTGGGGACAGGTTTATTGGCTACACCTTC.

The J gene is TRBJ2-4, the V gene TRBV6-1; 8 bases map to TRBD2. After removal of 2 bases from V and 4 bases from J, the junction contained 4 bases not matched to a gene. Germline CDR1 is MNHNS and CDR2 is SASEGT. The CDR3 runs to 15 residues. CDR3 sequence (DNA): TGTGCCAGCAGTGAACGAGCGGGGGCGAAAAACATTCAGTACTTC. Its translation is CASSERAGAKNIQYF.

Concerning this clone: The same CDR3 also results from other DNA sequences found in this sample. The rearrangement uses TRBV27 and TRBJ2-3; tentatively, D is TRBD2 (5 bases). CDR3 length equals 13 residues. V was shortened by 4 bases and J by 6 bases, with 11 bases between the two germline ends. Germline V gives CDR1 MNHEY, CDR2 SMNVEV (reference sequence). The CDR3: CASSSTRGDTQYF. The CDR3 coding sequence is TGTGCCAGCAGTTCAACCAGAGGGGATACGCAGTATTTT.

This clone came up once. The chain carries TRBV10-1 and TRBJ2-3; D might be TRBD2 (5 bases). V was pared by 0 bases and J by 5 bases, with 12 bases between. Per the germline V gene, CDR1 is WNHNN and CDR2 is SYGVQD (reference sequence). This CDR3 is 15 amino acids long. Here the CDR3 reads CASSESASLGDTQYF. CDR3 nucleotide sequence: TGCGCCAGCAGTGAGTCGGCTAGCCTGGGAGATACGCAGTATTTT.

The chain is built from TRBV6-6 and TRBJ1-2; D is unresolved. V dropped 0 bases and J dropped 5 bases, with 13 bases sitting between them. The V gene's germline CDR1 is MNHNY and CDR2 SVGAGI (reference sequence). The CDR3 runs to 15 residues. CDR3 DNA: TGTGCCAGCAGTTACTCGTGGCGGGGTGAATATGGCTACACCTTC. This encodes CASSYSWRGEYGYTF.